These T cell receptor beta chains were read from a single sample in a study of response to subunit inactivated influenza vaccine. TCRdb reprocessed the RT-PCR reads with MiXCR, giving one entry per CDR3 protein. The sample lists hundreds of thousands of distinct CDR3 sequences, roughly 10% occurring once. These data were likewise used in another study, on T cells expressing NK-cell markers.

The sample was PBMCs from blood, taken on the day of vaccination. These receptors came from a man aged 45 to 65 who received an inactivated influenza vaccine. Each CDR3 is given with its conserved first and last residue. A D gene is named only where the DNA matches it firmly. Clone size is stated in some rows and not others, as once, few, many or a class when expanded.

>-|-|TRBJ2-5|TRBV24-1
TGTGCCACCAGTGATCCAGGGATAGAGACCCAGTACTTC
CATSDPGIETQYF
>many|TRBD2|TRBJ2-7|TRBV12-3/TRBV12-4
TGTGCCAGCAGAAGGACTAGCGGGGGTCGTTCCGAGCAGTACTTC
CASRRTSGGRSEQYF
>few|TRBD1|TRBJ1-4|TRBV7-9
TGTGCCAGCAGTCGCGATACAGGGGTTGGGGAAAAACTGTTTTTT
CASSRDTGVGEKLFF
>-|TRBD2|TRBJ2-1|TRBV5-1
TGCGCCAGCAGCCCCCCCCTAGCGGGAGGGGACAATGAGCAGTTCTTC
CASSPPLAGGDNEQFF
>-|TRBD2|TRBJ2-7|TRBV7-2
TGTGCCAGCAGCTTAGCTATGACTAGCGGGGGGTACGAGCAGTACTTC
CASSLAMTSGGYEQYF
>many|-|TRBJ2-7|TRBV28
TGTGCCAGCAGTCCTAGTCTCTACGAGCAGTACTTC
CASSPSLYEQYF
>many|TRBD1|TRBJ1-6|TRBV7-2
TGTGCCAGCAGCTTAGGACAGGGCAGTTCACCCCTCCACTTT
CASSLGQGSSPLHF
>-|-|TRBJ2-2|TRBV4-3
TGCGCCAGCAGCCAACAGCCCTACACCGGGGAGCTGTTTTTT
CASSQQPYTGELFF
>few|TRBD2|TRBJ2-1|TRBV18
TGTGCCAGCTCACCAGTCCAGCGGGGTACTGGTGAGCAGTTCTTC
CASSPVQRGTGEQFF
>few|TRBD2|TRBJ2-5|TRBV20-1
TGCAGTGCTAGAGCTTTGGGACTAGCGCGAGAGACCCAGTACTTC
CSARALGLARETQYF
>-|-|TRBJ1-5|TRBV12-3/TRBV12-4
TGTGCCAGCAGTTTAGCGCGGGGAGGGGCTCAGCCCCAGCATTTT
CASSLARGGAQPQHF
>-|-|TRBJ1-4|TRBV30
TGTGCCTGGAGTTCAGGGGCAACTAATGAAAAACTGTTTTTT
CAWSSGATNEKLFF
>many|-|TRBJ2-3|TRBV27
TGTGCCAGCAGTAGTTCGCTGGCAGATACGCAGTATTTT
CASSSSLADTQYF
>many|TRBD1|TRBJ1-1|TRBV9
TGTGCCAGCAGCGCCACTAATACAGGGGAGGCTTTCTTT
CASSATNTGEAFF
>few|TRBD2|TRBJ2-1|TRBV7-7
TGTGCCAGCAGCGAATATGGGACTAGCGGGTTCAATGAGCAGTTCTTC
CASSEYGTSGFNEQFF
>few|TRBD2|TRBJ2-7|TRBV5-1
TGCGCCAGCAGCTCGGGCGGGGGGGACGCCTACGAGCAGTACTTC
CASSSGGGDAYEQYF
>few|-|TRBJ1-1|TRBV27
TGTGCCAGCAGTTTATCGTACAGGGTAGAGGCTGAAGCTTTCTTT
CASSLSYRVEAEAFF
>-|-|TRBJ1-1|TRBV10-3
TGTGCCATCAGTGAGACAGGAATCGACACTGAAGCTTTCTTT
CAISETGIDTEAFF
>few|-|TRBJ1-2|TRBV29-1
TGCAGCGTTGGTGAACCGCTTAACTATGGCTACACCTTC
CSVGEPLNYGYTF
>-|-|TRBJ2-7|TRBV3-1
TGTGCCAGCAGCCAAGATCAGACTTACGAGCAGTACTTC
CASSQDQTYEQYF
>few|-|TRBJ2-7|TRBV12-5
TGTGCTAGTGGTCCCCGCCGGGTGGAGGGGGCCTACGAGCAGTACTTC
CASGPRRVEGAYEQYF
>many|-|TRBJ2-1|TRBV21-1
TGTGCCAGCAGCAAAGCGCAGGCAGGGGGCCACTACAATGAGCAGTTCTTC
CASSKAQAGGHYNEQFF
>few|-|TRBJ1-2|TRBV12-3/TRBV12-4
TGTGCCAGCAGCTTCTCGGATAACTATGGCTACACCTTC
CASSFSDNYGYTF
>few|TRBD1|TRBJ2-1|TRBV10-3
TGTGCCATCAGTGGTGAAACAGGGGGGTACAATGAGCAGTTCTTC
CAISGETGGYNEQFF
>-|TRBD2|TRBJ2-2|TRBV20-1
TGCAGTGCTAGCGGGAGGGTCCCCGGGGAGCTGTTTTTT
CSASGRVPGELFF
>many|-|TRBJ2-7|TRBV20-1
TGCAGTGCTAGGGGGAATTCCTACGAGCAGTACTTC
CSARGNSYEQYF
>-|TRBD2|TRBJ2-5|TRBV9
TGTGCCAGCAGCTTCGGGGGGGTCGGAGAGACCCAGTACTTC
CASSFGGVGETQYF
>-|-|TRBJ2-1|TRBV20-1
TGCAGTGCTAGACGTACGAATTACAATGAGCAGTTCTTC
CSARRTNYNEQFF
>few|-|TRBJ2-7|TRBV7-2
TGTGCCAGCCGGCAAGGCGGGGTAGGCGAGCAGTACTTC
CASRQGGVGEQYF
>once|-|TRBJ2-2|TRBV20-1
TGCAGTGCTAGGCCCCTCAGCACCGGGGAGCTGTTTTTT
CSARPLSTGELFF
>many|-|TRBJ2-2|TRBV7-9
TGTGCCAGCAGCATCGGACTGTCCGGGGAGCTGTTTTTT
CASSIGLSGELFF
>-|TRBD1|TRBJ2-7|TRBV20-1
TGCAGTGCCTTAAAGGGGCGGCGGACAGGCCTCTCCTACGAGCAGTACTTC
CSALKGRRTGLSYEQYF